The 23 T cell receptor beta chains reported below all come from one sample, sequenced in a study of shared clonotypes between healthy human individuals. Libraries were prepared by immunoSEQ multiplex PCR; TCRdb keeps only in-frame clonotypes and omits some of them. The sample has roughly 570,000 clones, about 98% seen once; the top ten hold 0.3%. Naive-designated CD8 cells lacked CD45RO, were positively enriched for CCR7, and omitted terminally differentiated effector memory CD45RA+ cells. Sequenced sample: naive CD8+ T cells sorted from blood. Every receptor here comes from a man aged 25 to 40 in good health.

The rearrangement uses TRBV11-2 and TRBJ2-1; TRBD2 matches 10 bases. The ends lost 1 base at V and 7 bases at J; junction bases unmatched: 7. Germline V gene lookup returns CDR1 SGHAT and CDR2 FQNNGV. The CDR3 loop spans 16 amino acids. CDR3 nucleotides: TGTGCCAGCAGCTTAGGCCTAGCGGGAGTCAGGAATGAGCAGTTCTTC. Amino acids: CASSLGLAGVRNEQFF.

The chain recombines TRBV14 with TRBJ1-1; maybe TRBD1 (5 bases). CDR1 SGHDN and CDR2 FVKESK come from the germline V gene. CDR3 size: 15 residues. V lost 4 bases and J lost 2, with 14 bases in between. This chain's CDR3 is CASSRDQGSNTEAFF. CDR3 sequence (DNA): TGTGCCAGCAGCCGCGACCAGGGATCAAACACTGAAGCTTTCTTT.

The chain couples TRBV15 to TRBJ2-1; perhaps TRBD2 as D (6 bases). Germline lookup yields CDR1 LNHNV and CDR2 YYDKDF (reference sequence). Trimming removed 5 bases at V and 3 bases at J, with 14 bases between. CDR3 length: 15 residues. In nucleotides, the CDR3 is TGTGCCACCAGCGCAGCCGGGGAGGACTACAATGAGCAGTTCTTC. Its translation: CATSAAGEDYNEQFF. Complete variable domain (other parts from reference TRBV15 and TRBJ2-1): DAMVIQNPRYQVTQFGKPVTLSCSQTLNHNVMYWYQQKSSQAPKLLFHYYDKDFNNEADTPDNFQSRRPNTSFCFLDIRSPGLGDTAMYLCATSAAGEDYNEQFFGPGTRLTVL.

The gene calls are TRBV4-3 and TRBJ2-3, with TRBD2 as a possible D gene (5 bases). The CDR3 sequence is 15 residues long. The germline V and J ends were trimmed by 0 bases and 2 bases, with 9 bases remaining between them. Germline CDR1 is LGHNA and CDR2 is YSLEER. The CDR3 DNA follows: TGCGCCAGCAGCCAAGACCCAGCGGCCACAGATACGCAGTATTTT. Translated: CASSQDPAATDTQYF.

This chain connects TRBV9 to TRBJ2-5, with 8 bases fitting TRBD1. V lost 3 bases and J lost 5; bases outside the gene matches: 6. CDR1 SGDLS and CDR2 YYNGEE come from the germline V gene. The CDR3 runs 14 residues. CDR3 loop: CASSAPGGYETQYF. DNA of the CDR3: TGTGCCAGCAGCGCTCCAGGGGGCTACGAGACCCAGTACTTC.

This chain links TRBV27 with TRBJ1-2; 9 positions match TRBD1. Looked up from germline, CDR1 is MNHEY and CDR2 is SMNVEV (reference sequence). The CDR3 has 19 amino acids. The junction had 17 bases not matched to a gene; V was cut back by 3 bases and J by 3 bases. In DNA, the CDR3 is TGTGCCAGCAGTTTTGTAGGTCCACAGGGGGCAACGTCGGACTATGGCTACACCTTC. This codes for CASSFVGPQGATSDYGYTF.

J is TRBJ1-1 and V is TRBV28; 7 bases are a match to TRBD1. This CDR3 contains 13 residues. Unmatched junction bases numbered 6, after V lost 6 bases and J lost 5 bases. The germline V gene has CDR1 MDHEN and CDR2 SYDVKM. The CDR3 sequence: CASRSRGRTEAFF. DNA of the CDR3: TGTGCCAGCAGATCCAGGGGGAGGACTGAAGCTTTCTTT.

This clone was detected only once. The sample contains more than one DNA sequence encoding this CDR3. This chain links TRBV27 with TRBJ2-3; no firm D call. The CDR3 runs 13 residues. CDR1 is MNHEY and CDR2 is SMNVEV in the germline V gene (reference sequence). Trimming removed 5 bases at V and 4 bases at J, with 10 bases between. The CDR3 spells CASSLLGADTQYF. The CDR3 nucleotides read TGTGCCAGCAGTCTCCTAGGCGCAGATACGCAGTATTTT.

The genes are TRBV9 and TRBJ2-1; 8 positions match TRBD2. Trimming cost V 7 bases and J 2 bases; bases outside gene matches: 8. The CDR3 runs to 15 residues. Looked up from germline, CDR1 is SGDLS and CDR2 is YYNGEE. CDR3 residues: CASAKQAGAYNEQFF. The CDR3 region has the DNA TGTGCCAGCGCCAAACAAGCGGGAGCCTACAATGAGCAGTTCTTC.

The chain couples TRBV6-1 to TRBJ2-6; 8 bases fit TRBD1. There are 12 residues in the CDR3. CDR1 and CDR2 (germline): MNHNS, SASEGT. Losses at the gene ends were 8 bases for V and 9 bases for J; bases not matched to a gene: 3. The CDR3 coding sequence is TGTGCCAGCGGGGGACAGGACAACGTCCTGACTTTC. Translating it yields CASGGQDNVLTF.

The table lists this clone with a count of one. The chain combines TRBV5-1 with TRBJ2-5, with 8 bases fitting TRBD2. The CDR3 extends over 16 amino acids. Germline assignment: CDR1 SGHRS and CDR2 YFSETQ. Trimming removed 0 bases from V and 5 bases from J; junction bases left unmatched: 9. The CDR3 nucleotides are TGCGCCAGCAGCTTGGCGGTAGCGGGATTTATGGAGACCCAGTACTTC. Translating gives CASSLAVAGFMETQYF.

The rearrangement joins TRBV11-2 to TRBJ2-2; D is unclear. Germline V gene data show CDR1 as SGHAT and CDR2 as FQNNGV. The CDR3 sequence is 13 residues long. Deletions cut 3 bases from V and 7 bases from J, with 9 bases between. The DNA of the CDR3 is TGTGCCAGCAGCTTGGGGAACCTCGGGGAGCTGTTTTTT. It specifies CASSLGNLGELFF.

V gene TRBV27 combines with J gene TRBJ2-7, with TRBD1 matching over 8 bases. Germline CDR1 and CDR2: MNHEY and SMNVEV (reference sequence). CDR3 length: 13 amino acids. J gave up 3 bases and V 6 bases, and 4 bases lay outside the gene matches. The CDR3 DNA reads as TGTGCCAGCAGGTTAGACAGGGGCTACGAGCAGTACTTC. Translating it yields CASRLDRGYEQYF.

V and J are TRBV7-9 and TRBJ1-5; 12 bases map to TRBD1. Trimming at V came to 0 bases and at J to 7 bases, leaving 4 bases not matched to a gene. Germline V lookup: CDR1 SEHNR, CDR2 FQNEAQ (reference sequence). The CDR3 is 16 residues long. The CDR3 nucleotides read TGTGCCAGCAGCTTAGCGGGACAGGGGGCTTGGCAGCCCCAGCATTTT. It specifies CASSLAGQGAWQPQHF. Complete variable domain (other parts from reference TRBV7-9 and TRBJ1-5): DTGVSQNPRHKITKRGQNVTFRCDPISEHNRLYWYRQTLGQGPEFLTYFQNEAQLEKSRLLSDRFSAERPKGSFSTLEIQRTEQGDSAMYLCASSLAGQGAWQPQHFGDGTRLSIL.

V is TRBV7-9 and J is TRBJ2-5, with 8 bases matching TRBD2. The CDR3 spans 16 residues. J was trimmed by 5 bases and V by 5 bases; bases with no gene match: 13. Germline CDR1 is SEHNR and CDR2 is FQNEAQ (reference sequence). Here the CDR3 reads CASSPGGGPGWETQYF. CDR3 coding DNA: TGTGCCAGCAGCCCGGGCGGGGGGCCGGGTTGGGAGACCCAGTACTTC.

The genes are TRBV4-3 and TRBJ2-5; D is uncertain. The CDR3 is 15 amino acids. Looked up from germline, CDR1 is LGHNA and CDR2 is YSLEER. V was clipped by 0 bases and J by 2 bases, with 10 bases between them. The CDR3 sequence: CASSQEIRQQETQYF. DNA for the CDR3: TGCGCCAGCAGCCAAGAAATCCGGCAGCAAGAGACCCAGTACTTC.

The gene calls are TRBV6-4 and TRBJ2-1; 10 nucleotides match TRBD2. V dropped 4 bases and J dropped 0; count of bases not matched to a gene: 6. The germline gives CDR1 MRHNA, CDR2 SNTAGT. The CDR3 runs 17 residues. For the CDR3, the DNA is TGTGCCAGCAGTGTGGGGACTAGCGTAGCCTCCTACAATGAGCAGTTCTTC. It codes for CASSVGTSVASYNEQFF.

V is TRBV4-1 and J is TRBJ2-7; 7 bases fit TRBD2. From germline, CDR1 is MGHRA and CDR2 YSYEKL. The CDR3 spans 17 residues. The V segment lost 0 bases and the J segment 0 bases; nucleotides outside the gene matches: 8. Here the CDR3 reads CASSQDNLAVSSYEQYF. The DNA for the CDR3 is TGCGCCAGCAGCCAAGATAACCTAGCGGTGAGCTCCTACGAGCAGTACTTC.

J is TRBJ2-7 and V is TRBV14; 9 nucleotides line up with TRBD1. Germline assignment: CDR1 SGHDN and CDR2 FVKESK. The CDR3 has 16 residues. The V and J ends lost 4 bases and 4 bases, in that order; junction bases with no gene match: 11. The CDR3 reads CASSLTGTGSFYEQYF. CDR3 DNA sequence: TGTGCCAGCAGCCTCACGGGGACAGGGTCGTTTTACGAGCAGTACTTC.

The rearrangement joins TRBV15 to TRBJ2-1; 9 nucleotides match TRBD1. V gave up 5 bases and J gave up 4 bases; unmatched junction bases: 9. The germline CDR1 and CDR2 sequences are LNHNV and YYDKDF (reference sequence). The CDR3 runs 16 residues. The CDR3 loop is CATSGTGRKGYNEQFF. CDR3 coding DNA: TGTGCCACCAGCGGGACAGGGAGAAAGGGGTACAATGAGCAGTTCTTC.

V usage is TRBV7-6 and J usage is TRBJ2-3; TRBD2 aligns across 12 bases. The germline V gene has CDR1 SGHVS and CDR2 FNYEAQ. V shed 5 bases, J shed 10 bases, and the junction held 16 bases outside the gene matches. CDR3 size: 17 residues. CDR3 amino acids: CASSAYPGTSGPSAQYF. The CDR3 DNA follows: TGTGCCAGCAGCGCTTATCCGGGGACTAGCGGGCCTTCTGCGCAGTATTTT.

CDR3 sequence reads: CASSGTEEGSYEQYF. The CDR3 bases are TGTGCCAGCAGTGGGACCGAGGAAGGGTCATACGAGCAGTACTTC. The J gene is TRBJ2-7, the V gene TRBV6-6; either TRBD1 or TRBD2 may supply D (5 bases each). CDR1 is MNHNY and CDR2 is SVGAGI in the germline V gene (reference sequence). The CDR3 covers 15 residues. V was trimmed by 5 bases and J by 4 bases, leaving 18 bases between them.

The V call is TRBV7-2, the J call TRBJ2-4, with 7 bases identical to TRBD1. Germline V gives CDR1 SGHTA, CDR2 FQGNSA. The V and J ends lost 3 bases and 3 bases, in that order; junction bases with no gene match: 5. The CDR3 loop spans 15 amino acids. CDR3 DNA: TGTGCCAGCAGCTTGACAGGGTCCGGCAAAAACATTCAGTACTTC. It is translated as CASSLTGSGKNIQYF.